This entry concerns a single T cell receptor (beta chain). The record originates from a study of preoperative IRX-2 immunotherapy in early breast cancer. Treatment in this sample: preoperative locoregional IRX-2 cytokine immunotherapy. Samples came from a phase Ib trial of preoperative locoregional IRX-2 cytokine immunotherapy. This CDR3 region has 13 residues. V lost 3 bases and J lost 6; bases outside the gene matches: 6. Looked up from germline, CDR1 is GTSNPN and CDR2 is SVGIG (reference sequence). Some clones are missing from TCRdb's copy, which holds only in-frame ones; the method was immunoSEQ multiplex PCR. The repertoire holds roughly 25,000 clones, with approximately 95% as singletons.

The TCR sequence derives from a human donor with breast cancer. The starting material was tumor tissue, obtained after IRX-2 immunotherapy. The rearrangement uses TRBV30 and TRBJ2-7; TRBD1 aligns across 9 bases. In nucleotides, the CDR3 is TGTGCCTGGAGGGGGACAGGGAGGGGCGAGCAGTACTTC. Translation: CAWRGTGRGEQYF.